This T cell receptor (beta chain) is from a study of cytomegalovirus exposure and HLA in healthy donors. General study results and limits: Whilst most TCR sequences proved rare, a subset of public TCRs occurred across many donors. Cytomegalovirus association was assigned to some 160 TCR beta chains. The study dropped some indistinguishable V segments, TRBV6-2 and TRBV6-3 among them.

This PCR relied on a set of 60 Vbeta primers and 13 Jbeta primers. Profiled with immunoSEQ multiplex PCR; TCRdb holds only in-frame clones, not every one. Of almost 200,000 clones in the sample, around 81% were seen once. Germline CDR1 reads MNHNS; CDR2 reads SASEGT. This CDR3 comprises 13 residues. Trimming removed 8 bases at V and 3 bases at J, with 13 bases between. As concerns this clone: The antigen remains unidentified.

This sequence joins TRBV6-1 and TRBJ1-1, with D possibly matching TRBD1 (6 bases). The sample comprised PBMCs. The receptor was derived from a man aged 25 to 40 in good health and CMV-seronegative. The CDR3 region is CASGLRGYTEAFF. CDR3 sequence (DNA): TGTGCCAGCGGCCTCAGGGGATACACTGAAGCTTTCTTT.